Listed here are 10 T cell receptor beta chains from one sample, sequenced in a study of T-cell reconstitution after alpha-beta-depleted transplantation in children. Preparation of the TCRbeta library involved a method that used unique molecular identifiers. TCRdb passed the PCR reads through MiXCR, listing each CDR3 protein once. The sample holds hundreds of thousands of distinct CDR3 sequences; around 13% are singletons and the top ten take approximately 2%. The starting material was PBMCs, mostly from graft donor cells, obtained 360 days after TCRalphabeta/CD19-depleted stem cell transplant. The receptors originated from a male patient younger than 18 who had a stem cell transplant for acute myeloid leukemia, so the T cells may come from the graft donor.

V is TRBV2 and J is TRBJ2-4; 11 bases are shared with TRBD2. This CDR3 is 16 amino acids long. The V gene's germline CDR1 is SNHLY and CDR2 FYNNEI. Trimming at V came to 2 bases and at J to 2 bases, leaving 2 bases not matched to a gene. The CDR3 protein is CASSELAGGTKNIQYF. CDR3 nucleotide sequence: TGTGCCAGCAGTGAACTAGCGGGAGGTACCAAAAACATTCAGTACTTC.

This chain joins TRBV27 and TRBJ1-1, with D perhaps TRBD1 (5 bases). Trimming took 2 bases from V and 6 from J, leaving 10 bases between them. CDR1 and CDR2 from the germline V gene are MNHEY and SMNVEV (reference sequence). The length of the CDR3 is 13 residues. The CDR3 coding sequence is TGTGCCAGCAGTTTAAAGAGAGGGGCTGAAGCTTTCTTT. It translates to CASSLKRGAEAFF.

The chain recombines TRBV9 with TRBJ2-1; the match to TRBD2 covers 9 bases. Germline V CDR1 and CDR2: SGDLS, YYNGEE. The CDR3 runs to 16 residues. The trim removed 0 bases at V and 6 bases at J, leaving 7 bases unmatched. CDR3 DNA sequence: TGTGCCAGCAGCGTAGCCTTTAGCGGGAGTCTCAATGAGCAGTTCTTC. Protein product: CASSVAFSGSLNEQFF.

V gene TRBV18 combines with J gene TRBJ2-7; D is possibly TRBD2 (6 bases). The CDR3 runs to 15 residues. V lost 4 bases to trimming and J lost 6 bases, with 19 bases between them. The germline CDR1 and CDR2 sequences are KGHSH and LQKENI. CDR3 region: CASSREARVTSEQYF. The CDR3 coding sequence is TGTGCCAGCTCACGCGAGGCGAGGGTGACTAGCGAGCAGTACTTC.

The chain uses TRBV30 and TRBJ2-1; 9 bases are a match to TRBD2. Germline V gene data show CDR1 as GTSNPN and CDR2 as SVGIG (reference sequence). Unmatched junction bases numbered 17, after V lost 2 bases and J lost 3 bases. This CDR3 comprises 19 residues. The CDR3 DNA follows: TGTGCCTGGAGTTCCCTCGATCTACGGACTAGCGTATTCTACAATGAGCAGTTCTTC. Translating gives CAWSSLDLRTSVFYNEQFF.

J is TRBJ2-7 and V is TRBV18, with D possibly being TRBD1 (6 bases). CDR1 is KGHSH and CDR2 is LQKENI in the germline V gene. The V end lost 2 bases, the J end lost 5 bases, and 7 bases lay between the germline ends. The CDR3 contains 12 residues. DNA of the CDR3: TGTGCCAGCTCACCAAACAGGGACGAGCAGTACTTC. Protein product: CASSPNRDEQYF.

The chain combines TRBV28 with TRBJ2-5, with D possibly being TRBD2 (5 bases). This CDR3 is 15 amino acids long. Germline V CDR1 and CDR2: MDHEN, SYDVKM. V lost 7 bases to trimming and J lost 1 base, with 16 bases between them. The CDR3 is CASKAGVRLQETQYF. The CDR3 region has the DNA TGTGCCAGCAAGGCCGGGGTCCGTCTCCAAGAGACCCAGTACTTC.

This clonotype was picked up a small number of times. The CDR3: CASIPTGQGNNEQFF. For the CDR3, the DNA is TGTGCCAGCATCCCTACGGGACAGGGGAACAATGAGCAGTTCTTC. The chain combines TRBV25-1 with TRBJ2-1; 10 nucleotides agree with TRBD1. CDR3 length equals 15 residues. Trimming took 7 bases from V and 5 from J; bases not matched to a gene: 8. Germline V CDR1 and CDR2: MGHDK, SYGVNS.

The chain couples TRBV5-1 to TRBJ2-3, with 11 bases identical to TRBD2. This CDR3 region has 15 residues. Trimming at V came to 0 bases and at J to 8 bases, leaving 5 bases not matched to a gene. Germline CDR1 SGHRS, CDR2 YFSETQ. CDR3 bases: TGCGCCAGCAGCTTGGGACTAGCGGGATGGGCTACGCAGTATTTT. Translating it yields CASSLGLAGWATQYF.

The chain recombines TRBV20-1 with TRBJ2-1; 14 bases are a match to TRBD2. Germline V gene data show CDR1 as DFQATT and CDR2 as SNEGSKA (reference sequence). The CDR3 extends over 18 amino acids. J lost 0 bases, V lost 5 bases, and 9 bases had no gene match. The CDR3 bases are TGCAGTGCTGGGGGACTAGCGGGAGCCGATAGCTCCTACAATGAGCAGTTCTTC. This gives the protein CSAGGLAGADSSYNEQFF.